This T cell receptor (beta chain) was identified in a study of early T cells in non-severe SARS-CoV-2 infection. Background on the study: From unsorted whole blood, bulk RNA was sequenced, and the chains remained unpaired.

A remark on this clonotype: Its antigen is currently unknown.

Study-level points and caveats: CD4 and private specificities were missed by VDJdb matching, which favored anti-spike CD8 responses.

TCRdb passed the 5' RACE reads through MiXCR, listing each CDR3 protein once. Of about 55,000 distinct CDR3 sequences listed, approximately 6.3% were seen once; the top ten hold roughly 6%. The sequence was collected from an adult who was a healthcare worker with PCR-confirmed SARS-CoV-2 infection or an uninfected control (not recorded which). This sample comprised whole blood, obtained at baseline.

In DNA, the CDR3 is TGTGCCAGCAGCGGTGCCAGCGGCCACGAGCAGTACTTC. Translating it yields CASSGASGHEQYF. The chain recombines TRBV9 with TRBJ2-7, with D possibly TRBD2 on 5 matching bases. In germline, CDR1 is SGDLS, CDR2 YYNGEE. The ends were cut back, 3 bases at V and 5 bases at J, with 12 bases in the middle. This CDR3 spans 13 amino acids.